These 15 T cell receptor beta chains were all obtained from the same sample, sequenced in a study of T cell changes during pregnancy in multiple sclerosis. Measured with immunoSEQ multiplex PCR; TCRdb has only the in-frame clones, and not every one. The sample includes some 52,000 clones, around 92% of them seen just once. Sequencing used CD4+ T cells from peripheral blood mononuclear cells, obtained in the third trimester of pregnancy. The receptors were gathered from a female donor with multiple sclerosis, enrolled in a pregnancy study.

The chain joins TRBV25-1 to TRBJ1-2; tentative D call: TRBD1 (5 bases). The germline V and J ends were trimmed by 3 bases and 2 bases, with 10 bases remaining between them. Germline V gives CDR1 MGHDK, CDR2 SYGVNS. The CDR3 spans 14 residues. The CDR3: CASSDQGFNYGYTF. The CDR3 region has the DNA TGTGCCAGCAGTGACCAGGGATTCAACTATGGCTACACCTTC.

V gene TRBV6-6 combines with J gene TRBJ1-2; D may be TRBD1 (5 bases). V lost 0 bases and J 5 bases, leaving 10 bases between the germline ends. This CDR3 has 14 amino acids. Germline values: CDR1 MNHNY, CDR2 SVGAGI (reference sequence). CDR3 sequence (DNA): TGTGCCAGCAGTTACTCGAGGACAAATTATGGCTACACCTTC. This sequence encodes CASSYSRTNYGYTF.

The rearrangement links TRBV6-5 to TRBJ2-5; 9 nucleotides align to TRBD2. CDR1 is MNHEY and CDR2 is SVGAGI in the germline V gene. Trimming cost V 8 bases and J 7 bases; bases outside gene matches: 14. This CDR3 region has 15 residues. The CDR3 region is CASEAGGGMVRTQYF. The CDR3 DNA reads as TGTGCCAGCGAAGCGGGGGGCGGCATGGTTAGGACCCAGTACTTC.

V gene TRBV11-2 combines with J gene TRBJ2-7; maybe TRBD2 (7 bases). The CDR3 extends over 17 amino acids. V gave up 1 base and J gave up 1 base, with 17 bases separating them. Germline CDR1 SGHAT, CDR2 FQNNGV. The CDR3 DNA is TGTGCCAGCAGCTTAGTTTTTAGGGGGACTAAATCCTACGAGCAGTACTTC. Translated, it gives CASSLVFRGTKSYEQYF.

Comments on this clone: The CDR3 does not end in the conserved phenylalanine or tryptophan, so this is likely a read error. It is unclear where the CDR3 begins or ends on the DNA, so no DNA is shown, and the CDR3 is as TCRdb lists it. The chain is built from TRBV7-6 and TRBJ2-7; the table's D call, TRBD2, has no DNA check behind it. Germline lookup yields CDR1 SGHVS and CDR2 FNYEAQ. The CDR3 region is 8 residues in length, termini included. This CDR3 reads CASSLASL.

The chain is built from TRBV5-6 and TRBJ1-2; 8 bases line up with TRBD1. V lost 3 bases, J lost 4 bases, and 8 bases stayed unmatched. Germline-derived CDR1 and CDR2 are SGHDT and YYEEEE. This CDR3 has 15 residues. CDR3 coding DNA: TGTGCCAGCAGCTCCCAGGGGGCACAGAGCTATGGCTACACCTTC. Translation gives CASSSQGAQSYGYTF.

The gene calls are TRBV5-4 and TRBJ1-1; D remains unclear. The CDR3 has 15 residues. Per the germline V gene, CDR1 is SGHNT and CDR2 is YYREEE (reference sequence). Trimming removed 0 bases from V and 3 bases from J, with 12 bases in between. This chain's CDR3 is CASSLEARRDTEAFF. CDR3 bases: TGTGCCAGCAGCTTGGAAGCCAGGCGGGACACTGAAGCTTTCTTT.

This sequence joins TRBV27 and TRBJ2-5; D is ambiguous. This CDR3 is 19 amino acids long. Germline loops: CDR1 MNHEY, CDR2 SMNVEV (reference sequence). The V gene lost 10 bases and the J gene lost 3 bases, with 33 bases spanning the gap. The DNA of the CDR3 is TGTGCCACCCTTATTTTGAATTGGTCCCCACATCTTTTCGAAGAGACCCAGTACTTC. Translated, it gives CATLILNWSPHLFEETQYF.

The CDR3 bases are TGTGCCAGCAGCTCGGGGGGGTACAATCAGCCCCAGCATTTT. Translation gives CASSSGGYNQPQHF. The chain has TRBV7-6 and TRBJ1-5; weak D call: TRBD1 (5 bases). V lost 4 bases to trimming and J lost 3 bases, with 10 bases between them. CDR1 SGHVS and CDR2 FNYEAQ come from the germline V gene. The CDR3 has 14 residues.

This chain connects TRBV18 to TRBJ1-2; weak D call: TRBD1 (6 bases). There are 13 residues in the CDR3. The germline V gene encodes CDR1 KGHSH and CDR2 LQKENI. V lost 0 bases and J lost 8, with 10 bases in between. This chain's CDR3 is CASSPPVDRGYTF. Written as DNA, the CDR3 is TGTGCCAGCTCACCACCGGTCGACAGGGGCTACACCTTC.

The rearrangement links TRBV7-8 to TRBJ1-2, with D possibly being TRBD1 (5 bases). The ends were cut back, 2 bases at V and 4 bases at J, with 14 bases in the middle. The CDR3 consists of 15 residues. Germline V lookup: CDR1 SGHVS, CDR2 FQNEAQ. In DNA form, the CDR3 reads TGTGCCAGCAGCTTAAATTCTGGGGGAGGCTATGGCTACACCTTC. It is translated as CASSLNSGGGYGYTF.

This clone ranks as medium-sized. The chain links TRBV6-5 to TRBJ1-1, with D tentatively TRBD1 (6 bases). The V end lost 6 bases, the J end lost 2 bases, and 16 bases lay between the germline ends. CDR3 length: 15 amino acids. Germline V gene data show CDR1 as MNHEY and CDR2 as SVGAGI. In DNA, the CDR3 is TGTGCCAGCAGGGAAACCGGGACACCCAACACTGAAGCTTTCTTT. As protein: CASRETGTPNTEAFF.

The chain links TRBV21-1 to TRBJ2-3; no DNA check was done on the table's D call, TRBD2. TRBV21-1 is marked as a pseudogene. CDR3 size: 21 residues. The CDR3 spells CASSKIPIGLAEKNSTDTQYF. DNA of the CDR3: TGTGCCAGCAGCAAAATCCCCATCGGACTAGCGGAGAAGAATAGCACAGATACGCAGTATTTT.

The chain couples TRBV14 to TRBJ1-3, with TRBD1 matching 7 bases. J gave up 1 base and V 4 bases, and 7 bases lay outside the gene matches. Germline lookup yields CDR1 SGHDN and CDR2 FVKESK. This CDR3 contains 16 residues. CDR3 bases: TGTGCCAGCAGCCGTACACAGGGGTGGTCTGGAAACACCATATATTTT. Its protein is CASSRTQGWSGNTIYF.

This sequence joins TRBV19 and TRBJ2-3, with D possibly being TRBD2 (6 bases). Trimming removed 3 bases at V and 8 bases at J, with 18 bases between. Per germline, CDR1 LNHDA and CDR2 SQIVND (reference sequence). The CDR3 is made up of 15 amino acids. The CDR3 loop is CASSIDRGNPGTQYF. DNA for the CDR3: TGTGCCAGTAGTATTGATCGGGGGAATCCAGGTACGCAGTATTTT.